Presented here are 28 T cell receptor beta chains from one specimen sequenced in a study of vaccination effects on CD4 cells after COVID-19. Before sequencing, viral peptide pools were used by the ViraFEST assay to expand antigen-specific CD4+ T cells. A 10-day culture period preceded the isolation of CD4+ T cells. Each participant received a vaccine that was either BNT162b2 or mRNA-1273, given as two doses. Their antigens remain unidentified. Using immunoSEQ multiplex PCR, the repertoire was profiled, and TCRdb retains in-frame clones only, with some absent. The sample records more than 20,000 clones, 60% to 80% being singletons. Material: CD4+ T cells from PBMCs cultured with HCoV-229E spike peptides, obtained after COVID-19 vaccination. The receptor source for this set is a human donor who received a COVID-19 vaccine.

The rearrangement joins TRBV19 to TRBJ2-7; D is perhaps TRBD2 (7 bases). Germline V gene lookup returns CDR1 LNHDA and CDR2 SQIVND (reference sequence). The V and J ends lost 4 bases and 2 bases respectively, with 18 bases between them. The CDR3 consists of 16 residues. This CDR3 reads CASSNPGGQAAYEQYF. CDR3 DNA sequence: TGTGCCAGTAGTAACCCGGGGGGCCAGGCCGCCTACGAGCAGTACTTC.

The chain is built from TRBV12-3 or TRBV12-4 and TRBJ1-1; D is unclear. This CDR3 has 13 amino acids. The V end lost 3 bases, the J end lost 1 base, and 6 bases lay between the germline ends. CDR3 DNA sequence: TGTGCCAGCAGTTTGTGGGGGAACACTGAAGCTTTCTTT. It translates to CASSLWGNTEAFF.

The CDR3 protein is CASRHSGGEGYTF. CDR3 coding DNA: TGTGCCAGCAGACACTCGGGGGGGGAAGGCTACACCTTC. The chain recombines TRBV6-6 with TRBJ1-2, with D perhaps matching TRBD1 (5 bases). Germline V lookup: CDR1 MNHNY, CDR2 SVGAGI (reference sequence). The CDR3 totals 13 residues. The ends were cut back, 6 bases at V and 8 bases at J, with 16 bases in the middle.

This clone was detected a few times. CDR3 sequence (DNA): TGTGCCAGCAGCTCGAGCCCTGGGTTCACTGAAGCTTTCTTT. It is translated as CASSSSPGFTEAFF. This chain uses TRBV7-9 with TRBJ1-1, with D hard to call. V was trimmed by 4 bases and J by 4 bases, leaving 13 bases between them. The CDR3 contains 14 residues. The germline gives CDR1 SEHNR, CDR2 FQNEAQ (reference sequence).

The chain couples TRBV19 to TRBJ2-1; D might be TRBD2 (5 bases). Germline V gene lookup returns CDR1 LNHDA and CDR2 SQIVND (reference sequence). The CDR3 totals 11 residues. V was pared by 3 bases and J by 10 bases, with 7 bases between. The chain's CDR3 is CASSIEREQFF. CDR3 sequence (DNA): TGTGCCAGTAGTATTGAGCGGGAGCAGTTCTTC.

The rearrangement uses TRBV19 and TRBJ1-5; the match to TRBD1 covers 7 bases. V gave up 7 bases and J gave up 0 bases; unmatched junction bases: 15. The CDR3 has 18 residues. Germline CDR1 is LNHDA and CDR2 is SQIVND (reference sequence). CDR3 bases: TGTGCCAGTAAACCCACGAACAGGGGAGTTGGTAGCAATCAGCCCCAGCATTTT. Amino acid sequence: CASKPTNRGVGSNQPQHF. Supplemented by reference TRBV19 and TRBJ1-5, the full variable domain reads DGGITQSPKYLFRKEGQNVTLSCEQNLNHDAMYWYRQDPGQGLRLIYYSQIVNDFQKGDIAEGYSVSREKKESFPLTVTSAQKNPTAFYLCASKPTNRGVGSNQPQHFGDGTRLSIL.

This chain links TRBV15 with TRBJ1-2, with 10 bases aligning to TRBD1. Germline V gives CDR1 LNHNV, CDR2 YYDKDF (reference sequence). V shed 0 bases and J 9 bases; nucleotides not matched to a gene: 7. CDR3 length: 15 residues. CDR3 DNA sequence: TGTGCCACCAGCAGAGATAGTCGGACAGGGGGGCGCTACACCTTC. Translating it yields CATSRDSRTGGRYTF. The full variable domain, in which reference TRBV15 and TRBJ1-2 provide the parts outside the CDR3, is DAMVIQNPRYQVTQFGKPVTLSCSQTLNHNVMYWYQQKSSQAPKLLFHYYDKDFNNEADTPDNFQSRRPNTSFCFLDIRSPGLGDTAMYLCATSRDSRTGGRYTFGSGTRLTVV.

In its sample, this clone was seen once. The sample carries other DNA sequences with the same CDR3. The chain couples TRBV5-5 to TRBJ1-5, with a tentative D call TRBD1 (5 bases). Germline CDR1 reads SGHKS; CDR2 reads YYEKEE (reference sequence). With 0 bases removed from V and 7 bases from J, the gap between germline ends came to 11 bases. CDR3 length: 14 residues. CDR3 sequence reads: CASSLGGGNQPQHF. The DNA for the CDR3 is TGTGCCAGCAGCTTGGGGGGGGGAAACCAGCCCCAGCATTTT.

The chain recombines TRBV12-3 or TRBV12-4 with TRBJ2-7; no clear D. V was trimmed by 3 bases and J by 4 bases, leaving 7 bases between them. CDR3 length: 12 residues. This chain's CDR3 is CASSLLGYEQYF. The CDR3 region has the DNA TGTGCCAGCAGTTTGTTGGGTTACGAGCAGTACTTC.

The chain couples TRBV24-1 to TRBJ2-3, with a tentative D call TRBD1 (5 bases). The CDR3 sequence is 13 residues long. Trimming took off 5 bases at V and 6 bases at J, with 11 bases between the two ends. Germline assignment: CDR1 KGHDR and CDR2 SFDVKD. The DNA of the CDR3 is TGTGCCACCAGTGGACATTCAGGGGATACGCAGTATTTT. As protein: CATSGHSGDTQYF.

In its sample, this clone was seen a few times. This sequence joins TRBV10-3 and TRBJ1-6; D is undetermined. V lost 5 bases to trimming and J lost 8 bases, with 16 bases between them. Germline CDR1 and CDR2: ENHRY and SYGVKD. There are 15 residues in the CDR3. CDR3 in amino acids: CAISRTGGGDSPLHF. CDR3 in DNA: TGTGCCATCAGTCGAACCGGTGGAGGAGATTCACCCCTCCACTTT.

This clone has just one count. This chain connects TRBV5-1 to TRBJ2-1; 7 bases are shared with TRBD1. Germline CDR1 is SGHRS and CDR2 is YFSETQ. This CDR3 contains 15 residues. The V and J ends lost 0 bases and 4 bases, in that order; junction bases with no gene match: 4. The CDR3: CASSLEGAAYNEQFF. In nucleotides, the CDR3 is TGCGCCAGCAGCTTGGAGGGGGCGGCATACAATGAGCAGTTCTTC.

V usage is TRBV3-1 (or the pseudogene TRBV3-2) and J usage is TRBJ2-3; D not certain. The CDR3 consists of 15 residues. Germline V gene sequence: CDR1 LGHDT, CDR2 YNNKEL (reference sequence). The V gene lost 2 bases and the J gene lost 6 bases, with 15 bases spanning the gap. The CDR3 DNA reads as TGTGCCAGCAGCCAACCCCGGGCTAGGACGGATACGCAGTATTTT. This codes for CASSQPRARTDTQYF.

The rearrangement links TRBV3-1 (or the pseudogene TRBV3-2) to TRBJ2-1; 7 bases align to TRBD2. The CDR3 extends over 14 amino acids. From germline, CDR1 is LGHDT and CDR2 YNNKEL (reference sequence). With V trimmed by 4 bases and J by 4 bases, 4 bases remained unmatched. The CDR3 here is CASSPTAGYNEQFF. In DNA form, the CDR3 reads TGTGCCAGCAGCCCGACAGCGGGATACAATGAGCAGTTCTTC.

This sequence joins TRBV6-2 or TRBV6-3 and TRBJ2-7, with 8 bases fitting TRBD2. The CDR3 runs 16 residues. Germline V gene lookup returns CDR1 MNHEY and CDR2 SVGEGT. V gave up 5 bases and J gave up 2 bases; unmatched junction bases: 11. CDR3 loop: CASSDLTSGLTYEQYF. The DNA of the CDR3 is TGTGCCAGCAGTGACCTCACTAGCGGACTTACCTACGAGCAGTACTTC.

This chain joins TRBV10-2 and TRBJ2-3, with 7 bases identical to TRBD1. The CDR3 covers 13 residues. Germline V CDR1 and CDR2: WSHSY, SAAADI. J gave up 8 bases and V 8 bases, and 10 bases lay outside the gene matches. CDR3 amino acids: CASFARGLGTQYF. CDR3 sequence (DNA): TGCGCCAGCTTTGCCAGGGGGTTGGGTACGCAGTATTTT.

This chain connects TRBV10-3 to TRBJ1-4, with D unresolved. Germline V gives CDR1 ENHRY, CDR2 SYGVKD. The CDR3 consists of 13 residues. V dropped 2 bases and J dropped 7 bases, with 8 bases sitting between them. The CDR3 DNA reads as TGTGCCATCAGTGAGCGGGCCACTGAAAAACTGTTTTTT. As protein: CAISERATEKLFF.

The CDR3 region has the DNA TGTGCCAGCAGTGAGGGGTCCTACAATGAGCAGTTCTTC. Residues: CASSEGSYNEQFF. This sequence joins TRBV6-1 and TRBJ2-1, with D uncertain. CDR3 length: 13 residues. V was trimmed by 3 bases and J by 1 base, leaving 4 bases between them. Germline CDR1 and CDR2: MNHNS and SASEGT.

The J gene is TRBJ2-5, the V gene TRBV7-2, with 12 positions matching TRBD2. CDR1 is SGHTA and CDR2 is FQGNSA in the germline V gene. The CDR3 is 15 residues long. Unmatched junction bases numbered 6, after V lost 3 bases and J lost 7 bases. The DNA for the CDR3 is TGTGCCAGCAGCTTGACTAGCGGGAGAGGTGTGACCCAGTACTTC. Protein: CASSLTSGRGVTQYF.

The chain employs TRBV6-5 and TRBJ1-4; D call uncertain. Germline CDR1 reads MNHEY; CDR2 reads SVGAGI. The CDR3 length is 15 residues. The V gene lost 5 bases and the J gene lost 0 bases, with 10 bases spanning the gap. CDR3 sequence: CASSTRRTTNEKLFF. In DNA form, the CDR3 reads TGTGCCAGCAGTACCCGGAGGACAACTAATGAAAAACTGTTTTTT.

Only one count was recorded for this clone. CDR3 residues: CASRPPTSGAGNEQFF. The DNA for the CDR3 is TGTGCCAGCAGACCTCCCACTAGCGGGGCTGGCAATGAGCAGTTCTTC. The chain couples TRBV6-6 to TRBJ2-1; 10 bases line up with TRBD2. J lost 6 bases, V lost 6 bases, and 11 bases had no gene match. This CDR3 contains 16 residues. CDR1 MNHNY and CDR2 SVGAGI come from the germline V gene (reference sequence).

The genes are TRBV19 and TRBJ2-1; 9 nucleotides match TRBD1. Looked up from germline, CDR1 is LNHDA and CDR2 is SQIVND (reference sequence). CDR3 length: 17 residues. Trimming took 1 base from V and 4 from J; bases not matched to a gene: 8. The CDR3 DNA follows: TGTGCCAGTAGTATAGCTCGGGGACAGGGCGGTTACAATGAGCAGTTCTTC. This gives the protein CASSIARGQGGYNEQFF.

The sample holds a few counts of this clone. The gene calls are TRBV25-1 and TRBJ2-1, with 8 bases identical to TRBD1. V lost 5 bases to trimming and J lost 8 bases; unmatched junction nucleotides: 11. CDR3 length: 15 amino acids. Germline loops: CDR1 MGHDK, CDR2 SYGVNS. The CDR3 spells CASSFQQGVRDEQFF. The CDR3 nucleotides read TGTGCCAGCAGTTTCCAACAGGGGGTTCGGGATGAGCAGTTCTTC.

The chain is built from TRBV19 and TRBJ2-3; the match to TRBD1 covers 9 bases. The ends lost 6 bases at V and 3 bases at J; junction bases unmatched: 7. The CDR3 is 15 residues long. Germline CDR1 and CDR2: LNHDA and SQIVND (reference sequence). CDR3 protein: CASRRLTGGTDTQYF. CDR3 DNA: TGTGCCAGTAGGAGGTTGACAGGGGGTACAGATACGCAGTATTTT.

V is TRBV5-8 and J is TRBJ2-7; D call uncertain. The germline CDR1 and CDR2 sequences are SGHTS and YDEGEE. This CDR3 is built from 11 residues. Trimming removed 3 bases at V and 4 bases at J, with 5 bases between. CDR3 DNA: TGTGCCAGCAGCTCCTATTACGAGCAGTACTTC. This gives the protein CASSSYYEQYF.

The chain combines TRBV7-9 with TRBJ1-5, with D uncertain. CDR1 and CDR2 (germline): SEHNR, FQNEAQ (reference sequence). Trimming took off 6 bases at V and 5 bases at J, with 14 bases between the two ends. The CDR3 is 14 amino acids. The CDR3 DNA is TGTGCCAGCAGACATGGGTTCGGGGATCAGCCCCAGCATTTT. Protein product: CASRHGFGDQPQHF.

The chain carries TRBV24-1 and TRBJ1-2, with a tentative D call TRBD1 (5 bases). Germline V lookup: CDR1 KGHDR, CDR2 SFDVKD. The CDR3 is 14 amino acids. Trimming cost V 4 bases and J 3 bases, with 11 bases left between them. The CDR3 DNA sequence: TGTGCCACCAGTGAGACTGGGGCTCACTATGGCTACACCTTC. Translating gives CATSETGAHYGYTF.

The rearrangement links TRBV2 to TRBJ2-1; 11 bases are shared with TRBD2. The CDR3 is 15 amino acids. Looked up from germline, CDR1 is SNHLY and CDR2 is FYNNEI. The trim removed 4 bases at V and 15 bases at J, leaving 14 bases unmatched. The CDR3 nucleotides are TGTGCCAGCAGTGGATTAGCGGGAGGGCGGTCTTCTGGGTTCTTC. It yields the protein CASSGLAGGRSSGFF.